This TCR beta chain was captured in a study of blood T cell repertoires in COVID-19. J lost 4 bases, V lost 0 bases, and 5 bases had no gene match. CDR3 size: 16 residues. From germline, CDR1 is SGDLS and CDR2 YYNGEE. As originally analysed: Amplifying reference gene primers gave estimates of nucleated cell counts. Profiled with immunoSEQ multiplex PCR; TCRdb holds only in-frame clones, not every one. The V and J calls and the clone size are those of that table, but D and trimming were determined from the DNA. The sample lists about 170,000 clones, roughly 84% occurring once. The source material was peripheral blood. The receptor's source is a man older than 75 with COVID-19, enrolled during active disease. This chain uses TRBV9 with TRBJ2-1; TRBD2 agrees at 9 bases. CDR3 nucleotides: TGTGCCAGCAGCGTAGTGGGTAGCGGGGGTTACAATGAGCAGTTCTTC. Residues: CASSVVGSGGYNEQFF.